This T cell receptor (beta chain) was recovered during a study of PD-1 blockade in classical Hodgkin lymphoma. Study-level information: Patients were given intravenous nivolumab, 3 mg/kg, every 2 weeks.

Concerning this clone: Antigen unknown.

All patients experienced relapse after autologous stem cell transplantation, and brentuximab vedotin exposure was variable. The CDR3 spans 13 residues. Germline lookup yields CDR1 SEHNR and CDR2 FQNEAQ (reference sequence). V gave up 7 bases and J gave up 4 bases, with 13 bases separating them. General study results and limits: CD4+ but not CD8+ TCR diversity rose significantly by C4D1. Undefined causes, possibly disease activity or prior therapy, underlie the repertoire differences. Newly diagnosed patients had baseline TCR diversity that was reportedly lower than that of healthy donors.

TCRdb's table, derived via immunoSEQ multiplex PCR, lists solely in-frame clones and lacks some. The sample includes some 100,000 clones, 85% to 90% of them seen just once. The sequence came from a human donor with classical Hodgkin lymphoma. The chain uses TRBV7-9 and TRBJ1-2, with D perhaps TRBD1 (6 bases). Source: peripheral blood mononuclear cells (PBMCs), taken before the second cycle of nivolumab. The CDR3 nucleotides read TGTGCCAGCAATACAGGGCCACCCTATGGCTACACCTTC. Translated, it gives CASNTGPPYGYTF.